The clone carrying this T cell receptor (beta chain) appeared once. Its specificity is unknown. These data originate in a study of radiotherapy plus CTLA-4 blockade in lung cancer. Study-level information: For approximately 19% of patients, objective responses occurred, and about 33% had disease control. Points from the study as a whole: Radiotherapy was combined with ipilimumab, and tumor-derived TCR clones then expanded in blood. Early clone dynamics of blood T cells, plus interferon-beta, reportedly predicted response best.

Ipilimumab-mediated CTLA-4 blockade plus focal radiation was given to patients having chemo-refractory metastatic non-small-cell lung cancer. Using immunoSEQ multiplex PCR, the repertoire was profiled, and TCRdb retains in-frame clones only, with some absent. The sample records some 73,000 clones, more than 80% being singletons. Trimming left V 3 bases short and J 2 bases short, with 17 bases between. From germline, CDR1 is SEHNR and CDR2 FQNEAQ (reference sequence). This CDR3 contains 16 residues. Sequences were derived from peripheral blood, sampled from a patient treated with radiotherapy plus ipilimumab. The V and J genes are TRBV7-9 and TRBJ2-7; the D is unclear. The sequence was collected from a human donor with non-small cell lung cancer who had stable disease on radiotherapy plus ipilimumab. The CDR3 bases are TGTGCCAGCAGCTTCGAAGAGTCCCGTACCACCTACGAGCAGTACTTC. Its protein product is CASSFEESRTTYEQYF.